A selection of T cell receptor beta chains follows, all from one sample in a study of chemoradiotherapy in HPV16-positive cancers. Libraries were prepared by immunoSEQ multiplex PCR; TCRdb keeps only in-frame clonotypes and omits some of them. Among under 15,000 clones, around two thirds were seen once, and the ten largest hold roughly a sixth. This sample was taken from a patient who underwent chemoradiotherapy. These receptors all come from a human donor with HPV-associated anogenital cancer. Both conserved end residues are part of each CDR3.

TRBV30	TRBJ1-3	CAWSTGGFLSGNTIYF
TRBV19	TRBJ2-5	CASSSLSGTQETQYF
TRBV15	TRBJ2-5	CATGWGRKETQYF
TRBV28	TRBJ2-2	CASRPGGRELFF
TRBV18	TRBJ1-4	CASSPPLGKGEKLFF
TRBV18	TRBJ1-2	CASSSGQGVNGYTF
TRBV7-2	TRBJ2-1	CASSLGGAFDEQFF
TRBV6-1	TRBJ1-5	CASMFWGGGQPQHF
TRBV19	TRBJ2-1	CASSNGGISYNEQFF
TRBV2	TRBJ2-7	CASSPGTLYEQYF
TRBV7-9	TRBJ1-2	CASSLARGYGYTF
TRBV7-2	TRBJ2-7	CASSRDVKAYEQYF
TRBV25-1	TRBJ1-1	CASSEYVRGINSGAFF
TRBV2	TRBJ2-7	CASSENREYEQYF
TRBV6-5	TRBJ2-1	CASSNGVDGYNEQFF
TRBV4-2	TRBJ1-1	CASSQDPSGVRAGGTEAFF
TRBV2	TRBJ1-1	CASSWPGQGASEAFF